The T cell receptor (beta chain) under discussion was sequenced for a study of cytomegalovirus exposure and HLA in healthy donors. Comment on this clone: The antigen is unknown. Other DNA sequences within the sample encode an identical CDR3.

Study outcomes and limitations: Fewer N-insertions than the roughly 600-donor mean were reportedly shown by an Asian-associated ancestry cluster in a later analysis. High specificity and sensitivity for cytomegalovirus status were reported for the classifier. A later analysis showed that HLA-associated TCR beta chains had undergone more clonal expansion than equally common others.

The PCR had 60 Vbeta and 13 Jbeta primers. The table came from immunoSEQ multiplex PCR; TCRdb's copy has only in-frame clones and leaves some out. Found here are some 250,000 clones, roughly 80% of them singletons; the top ten hold roughly 5%. CDR1 and CDR2 (germline): LNHDA, SQIVND (reference sequence). This CDR3 comprises 13 residues. Trimming stripped 5 bases from V and 1 base from J, with 6 bases between. Sequenced: PBMCs. The TCR originated in a woman in her thirties or forties in good health and CMV-seropositive. The chain joins TRBV19 to TRBJ2-1; D call uncertain. The CDR3 region has the DNA TGTGCCAGTAGTGGCGGATCCTACAATGAGCAGTTCTTC. The encoded protein is CASSGGSYNEQFF.